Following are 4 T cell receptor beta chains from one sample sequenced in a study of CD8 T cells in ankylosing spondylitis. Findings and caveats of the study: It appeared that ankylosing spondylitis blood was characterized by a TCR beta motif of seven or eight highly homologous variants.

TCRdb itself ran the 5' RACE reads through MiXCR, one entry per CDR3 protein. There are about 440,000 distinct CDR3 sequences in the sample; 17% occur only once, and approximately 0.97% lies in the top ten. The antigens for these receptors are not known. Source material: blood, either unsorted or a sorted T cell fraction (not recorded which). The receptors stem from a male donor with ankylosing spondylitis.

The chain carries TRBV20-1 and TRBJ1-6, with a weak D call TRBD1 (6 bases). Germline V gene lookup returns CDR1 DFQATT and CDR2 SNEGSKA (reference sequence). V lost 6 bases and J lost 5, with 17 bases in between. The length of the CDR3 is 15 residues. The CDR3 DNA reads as TGCAGTGCCACGACAGGTTCAGGGGATAATTCACCCCTCCACTTT. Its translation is CSATTGSGDNSPLHF.

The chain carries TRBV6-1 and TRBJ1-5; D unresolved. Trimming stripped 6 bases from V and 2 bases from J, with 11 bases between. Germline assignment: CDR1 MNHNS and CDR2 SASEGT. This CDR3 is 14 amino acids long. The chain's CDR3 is CASRADRGNQPQHF. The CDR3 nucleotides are TGTGCCAGCAGGGCAGATAGGGGCAATCAGCCCCAGCATTTT.

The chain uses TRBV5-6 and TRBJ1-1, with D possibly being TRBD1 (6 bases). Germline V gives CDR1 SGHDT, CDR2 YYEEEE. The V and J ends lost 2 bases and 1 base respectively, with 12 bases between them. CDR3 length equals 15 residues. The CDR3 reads CASSFTGYWNTEAFF. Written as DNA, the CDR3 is TGTGCCAGCAGCTTTACAGGGTATTGGAACACTGAAGCTTTCTTT.

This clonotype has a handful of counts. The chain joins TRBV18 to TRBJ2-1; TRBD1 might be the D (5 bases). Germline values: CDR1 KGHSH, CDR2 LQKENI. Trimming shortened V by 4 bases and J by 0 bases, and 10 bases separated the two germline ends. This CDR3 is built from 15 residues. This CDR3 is CASSRSRDSYNEQFF. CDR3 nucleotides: TGTGCCAGCTCACGGTCCAGGGACTCCTACAATGAGCAGTTCTTC. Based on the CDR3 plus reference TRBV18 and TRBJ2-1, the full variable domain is NAGVMQNPRHLVRRRGQEARLRCSPMKGHSHVYWYRQLPEEGLKFMVYLQKENIIDESGMPKERFSAEFPKEGPSILRIQQVVRGDSAAYFCASSRSRDSYNEQFFGPGTRLTVL.